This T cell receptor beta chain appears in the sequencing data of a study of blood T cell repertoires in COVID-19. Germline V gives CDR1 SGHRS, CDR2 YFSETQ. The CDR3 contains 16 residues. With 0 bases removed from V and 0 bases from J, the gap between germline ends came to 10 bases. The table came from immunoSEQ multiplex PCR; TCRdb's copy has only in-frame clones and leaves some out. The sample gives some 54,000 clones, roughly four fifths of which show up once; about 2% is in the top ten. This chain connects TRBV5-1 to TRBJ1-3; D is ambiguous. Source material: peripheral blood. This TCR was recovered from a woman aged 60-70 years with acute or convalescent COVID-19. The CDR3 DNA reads TGCGCCAGCAGCTTGGGAGTCACCGACTCTGGAAACACCATATATTTT. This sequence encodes CASSLGVTDSGNTIYF.